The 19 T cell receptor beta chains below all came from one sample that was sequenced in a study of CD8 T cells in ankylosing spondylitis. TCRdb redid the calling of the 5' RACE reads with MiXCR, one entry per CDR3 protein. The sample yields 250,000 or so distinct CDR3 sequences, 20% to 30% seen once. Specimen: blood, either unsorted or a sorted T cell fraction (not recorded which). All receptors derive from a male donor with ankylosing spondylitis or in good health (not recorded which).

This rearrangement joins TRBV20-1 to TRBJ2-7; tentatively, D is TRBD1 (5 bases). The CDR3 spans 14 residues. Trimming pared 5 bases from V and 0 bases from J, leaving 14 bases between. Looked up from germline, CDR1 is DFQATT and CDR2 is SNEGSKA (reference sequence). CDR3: CSALQDFNSYEQYF. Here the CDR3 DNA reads TGCAGTGCTCTACAGGATTTTAACTCCTACGAGCAGTACTTC.

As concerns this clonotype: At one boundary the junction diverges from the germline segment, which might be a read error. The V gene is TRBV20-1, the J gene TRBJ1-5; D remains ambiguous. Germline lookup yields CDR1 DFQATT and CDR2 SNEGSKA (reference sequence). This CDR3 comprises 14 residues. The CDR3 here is CSARARLSNQPQHF. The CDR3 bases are TGCAGCGCTAGGGCCAGATTAAGCAATCAGCCCCAGCATTTT.

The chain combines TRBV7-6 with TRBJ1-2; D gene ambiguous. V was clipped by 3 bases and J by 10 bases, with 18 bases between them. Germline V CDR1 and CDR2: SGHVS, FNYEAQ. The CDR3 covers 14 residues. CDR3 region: CASSLAATTMAYTF. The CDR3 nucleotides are TGTGCCAGCAGCTTGGCAGCAACTACTATGGCCTACACCTTC. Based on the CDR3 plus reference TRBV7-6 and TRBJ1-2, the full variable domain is GAGVSQSPRYKVTKRGQDVALRCDPISGHVSLYWYRQALGQGPEFLTYFNYEAQQDKSGLPNDRFSAERPEGSISTLTIQRTEQRDSAMYRCASSLAATTMAYTFGSGTRLTVV.

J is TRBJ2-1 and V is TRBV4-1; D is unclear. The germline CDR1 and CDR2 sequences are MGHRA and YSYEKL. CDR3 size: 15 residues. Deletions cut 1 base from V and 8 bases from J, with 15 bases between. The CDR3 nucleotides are TGCGCCAGCAGCCAAGTAGCCCTATTTTCCTATGAGCAGTTCTTC. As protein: CASSQVALFSYEQFF.

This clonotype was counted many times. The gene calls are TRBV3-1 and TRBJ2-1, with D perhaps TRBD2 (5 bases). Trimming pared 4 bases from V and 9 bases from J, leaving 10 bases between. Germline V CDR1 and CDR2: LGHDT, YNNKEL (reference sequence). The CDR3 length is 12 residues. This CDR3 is CASSRAGGEQFF. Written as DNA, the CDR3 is TGTGCCAGCAGCCGCGCGGGCGGTGAGCAGTTCTTC.

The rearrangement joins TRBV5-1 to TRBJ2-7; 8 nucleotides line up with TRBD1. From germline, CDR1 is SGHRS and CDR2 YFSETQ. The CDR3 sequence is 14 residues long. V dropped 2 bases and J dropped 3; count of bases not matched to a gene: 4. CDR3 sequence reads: CASSLAGTGYEQYF. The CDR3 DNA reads TGCGCCAGCAGCTTAGCCGGGACAGGCTACGAGCAGTACTTC.

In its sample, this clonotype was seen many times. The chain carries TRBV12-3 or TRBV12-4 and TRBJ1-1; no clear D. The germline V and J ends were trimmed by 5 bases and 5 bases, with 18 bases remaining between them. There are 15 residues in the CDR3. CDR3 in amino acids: CASSPWEGRRTEAFF. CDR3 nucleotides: TGTGCCAGCAGTCCCTGGGAGGGCCGAAGAACTGAAGCTTTCTTT.

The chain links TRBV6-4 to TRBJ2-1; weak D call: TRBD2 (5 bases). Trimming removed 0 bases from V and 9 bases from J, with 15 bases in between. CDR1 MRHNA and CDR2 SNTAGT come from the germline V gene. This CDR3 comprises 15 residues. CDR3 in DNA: TGTGCCAGCAGTGACTCAGGACTTCCGATCGGTGAGCAGTTCTTC. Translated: CASSDSGLPIGEQFF.

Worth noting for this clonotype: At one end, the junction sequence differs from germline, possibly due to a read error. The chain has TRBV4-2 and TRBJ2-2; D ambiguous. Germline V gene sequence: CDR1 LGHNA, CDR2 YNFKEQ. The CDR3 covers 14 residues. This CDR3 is CARSPGLLSGELFF. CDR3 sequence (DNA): TGTGCCAGGAGCCCTGGGCTCCTGAGCGGGGAGCTGTTTTTT.

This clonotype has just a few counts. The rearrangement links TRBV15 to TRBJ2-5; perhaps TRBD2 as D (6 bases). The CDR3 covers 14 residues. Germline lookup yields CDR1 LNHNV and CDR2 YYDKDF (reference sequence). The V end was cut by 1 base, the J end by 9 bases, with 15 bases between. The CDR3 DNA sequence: TGTGCCACCAGCAGAGGACTAGACGTGGCGGCCCAGTACTTC. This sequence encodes CATSRGLDVAAQYF. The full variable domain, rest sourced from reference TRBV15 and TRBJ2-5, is DAMVIQNPRYQVTQFGKPVTLSCSQTLNHNVMYWYQQKSSQAPKLLFHYYDKDFNNEADTPDNFQSRRPNTSFCFLDIRSPGLGDTAMYLCATSRGLDVAAQYFGPGTRLLVL.

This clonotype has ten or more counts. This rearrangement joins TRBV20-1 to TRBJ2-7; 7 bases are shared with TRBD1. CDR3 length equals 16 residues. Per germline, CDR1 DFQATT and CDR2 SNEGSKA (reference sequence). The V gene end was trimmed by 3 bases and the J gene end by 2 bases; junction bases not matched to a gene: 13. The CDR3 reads CSASVASGQTAYEQYF. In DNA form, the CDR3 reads TGCAGTGCTAGTGTGGCTTCGGGACAGACTGCCTACGAGCAGTACTTC.

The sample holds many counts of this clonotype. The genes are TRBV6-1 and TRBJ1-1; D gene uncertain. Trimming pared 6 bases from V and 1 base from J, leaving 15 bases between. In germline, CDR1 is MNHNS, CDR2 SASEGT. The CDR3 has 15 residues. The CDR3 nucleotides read TGTGCCAGCAGACCCCAGGCGGGGAGGAACACTGAAGCTTTCTTT. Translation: CASRPQAGRNTEAFF.

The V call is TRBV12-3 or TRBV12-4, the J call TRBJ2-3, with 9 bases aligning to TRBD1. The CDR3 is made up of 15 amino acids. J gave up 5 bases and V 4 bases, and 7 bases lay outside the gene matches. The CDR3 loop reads CASSYAGQGGDTQYF. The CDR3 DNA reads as TGTGCCAGCAGTTACGCGGGACAGGGCGGAGATACGCAGTATTTT.

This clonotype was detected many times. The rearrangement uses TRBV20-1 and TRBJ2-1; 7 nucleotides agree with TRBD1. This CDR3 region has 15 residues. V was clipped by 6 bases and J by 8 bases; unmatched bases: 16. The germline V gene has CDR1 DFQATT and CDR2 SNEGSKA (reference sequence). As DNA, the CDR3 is TGCAGTGCGTACGAGGGGGCGCGAGTTGGTTATGAGCAGTTCTTC. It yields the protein CSAYEGARVGYEQFF.

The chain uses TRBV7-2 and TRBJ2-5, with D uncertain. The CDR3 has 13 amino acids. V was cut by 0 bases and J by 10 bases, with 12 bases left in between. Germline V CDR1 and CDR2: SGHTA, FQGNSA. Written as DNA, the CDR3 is TGTGCCAGCAGCTTAGCGCAGACTGGTTACCAGTACTTC. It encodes CASSLAQTGYQYF.

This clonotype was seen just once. The CDR3 region has the DNA TGTGCCAGCAGTAACTCCGGGACAGGTGTTTCACCCCTCCACTTT. Its protein product is CASSNSGTGVSPLHF. The chain combines TRBV2 with TRBJ1-6; 8 bases match TRBD1. CDR1 SNHLY and CDR2 FYNNEI come from the germline V gene. V trimming: 5 bases; J trimming: 9 bases; junction bases outside the gene matches: 9. The CDR3 consists of 15 residues.

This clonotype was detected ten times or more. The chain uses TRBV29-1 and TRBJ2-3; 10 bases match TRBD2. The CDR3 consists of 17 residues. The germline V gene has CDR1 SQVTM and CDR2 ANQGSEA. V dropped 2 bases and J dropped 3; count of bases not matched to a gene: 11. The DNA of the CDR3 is TGCAGCGTTGAAATTAGCGGGGGGCGCAGTTGGACAGATACGCAGTATTTT. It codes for CSVEISGGRSWTDTQYF.

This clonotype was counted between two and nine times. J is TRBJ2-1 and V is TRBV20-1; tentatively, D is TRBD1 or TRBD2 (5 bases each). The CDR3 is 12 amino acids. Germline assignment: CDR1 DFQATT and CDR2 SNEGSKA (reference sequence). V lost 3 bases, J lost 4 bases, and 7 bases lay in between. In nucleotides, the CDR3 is TGCAGTGCTAGGGGGGTATACAATGAGCAGTTCTTC. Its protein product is CSARGVYNEQFF.

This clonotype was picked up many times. CDR3 protein: CASSSSGMSEKLFF. DNA of the CDR3: TGTGCCAGCAGCTCAAGTGGAATGAGTGAAAAACTGTTTTTT. V is TRBV7-8 and J is TRBJ1-4; D is undetermined. The length of the CDR3 is 14 residues. V lost 4 bases and J 7 bases, leaving 13 bases between the germline ends. Germline V lookup: CDR1 SGHVS, CDR2 FQNEAQ.